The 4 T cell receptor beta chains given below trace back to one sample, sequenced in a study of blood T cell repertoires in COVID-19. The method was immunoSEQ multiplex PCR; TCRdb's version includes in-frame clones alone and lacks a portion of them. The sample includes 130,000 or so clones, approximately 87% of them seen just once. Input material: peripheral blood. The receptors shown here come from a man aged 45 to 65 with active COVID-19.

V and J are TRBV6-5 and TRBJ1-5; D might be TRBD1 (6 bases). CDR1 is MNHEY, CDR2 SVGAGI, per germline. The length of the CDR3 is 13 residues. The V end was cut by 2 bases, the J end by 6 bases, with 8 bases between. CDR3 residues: CASSYGRGQPQHF. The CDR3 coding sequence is TGTGCCAGCAGTTACGGCAGGGGTCAGCCCCAGCATTTT.

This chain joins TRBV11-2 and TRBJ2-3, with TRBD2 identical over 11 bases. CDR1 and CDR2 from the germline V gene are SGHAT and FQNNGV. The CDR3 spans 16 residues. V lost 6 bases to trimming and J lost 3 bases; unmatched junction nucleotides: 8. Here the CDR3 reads CASSPLAGGLTDTQYF. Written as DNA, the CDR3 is TGTGCCAGCAGTCCATTAGCGGGGGGGCTGACAGATACGCAGTATTTT.

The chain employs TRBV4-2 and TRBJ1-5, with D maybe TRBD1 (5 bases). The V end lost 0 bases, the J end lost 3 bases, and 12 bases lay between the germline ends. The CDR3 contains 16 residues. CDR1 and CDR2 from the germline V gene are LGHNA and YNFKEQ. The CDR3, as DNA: TGTGCCAGCAGCCAAGAAGGGTCCAGGGTCAATCAGCCCCAGCATTTT. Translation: CASSQEGSRVNQPQHF.

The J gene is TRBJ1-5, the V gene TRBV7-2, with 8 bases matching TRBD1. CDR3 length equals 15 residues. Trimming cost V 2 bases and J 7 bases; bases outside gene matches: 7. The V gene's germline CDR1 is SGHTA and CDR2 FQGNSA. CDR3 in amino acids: CASSLSTGGRQPQHF. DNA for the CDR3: TGTGCCAGCAGCTTATCAACAGGGGGTAGGCAGCCCCAGCATTTT.